The TCR beta chain under discussion was sequenced for a study of T cell repertoires in ileal Crohn's disease. Across the whole study: Surgery for a complication: stricturing in approximately 60%, penetrating in approximately 39%.

Here immunoSEQ multiplex PCR was the method, and the copy in TCRdb shows in-frame clones only, minus some. The sample records roughly 4,800 clones, about three quarters being singletons. Notes on the study in general: Sorted CD8 T cells held more high-frequency clones than CD4. All patients with clonality above 26.8% had endoscopic recurrence.

V was cut by 3 bases and J by 4 bases, with 27 bases left in between. This CDR3 spans 19 amino acids. Germline CDR1 is LNHDA and CDR2 is SQIVND (reference sequence). About this clone: The antigen is unknown.

Sequencing used ileal tissue. This receptor was obtained from an adult with Crohn's disease. This sequence joins TRBV19 and TRBJ1-2; a weak D match, TRBD1 (6 bases). The CDR3 region has the DNA TGTGCCAGTAGTATTCCGGGGGGCAGGGGCCGCGCCAGAGGCTATGGCTACACCTTC. This encodes CASSIPGGRGRARGYGYTF.